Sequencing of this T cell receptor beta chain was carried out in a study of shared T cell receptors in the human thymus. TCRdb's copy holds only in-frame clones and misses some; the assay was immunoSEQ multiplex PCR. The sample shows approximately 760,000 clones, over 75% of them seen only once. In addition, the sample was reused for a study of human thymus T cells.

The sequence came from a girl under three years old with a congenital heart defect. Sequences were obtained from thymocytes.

This CDR3 reads CASSVPGLPDHF. The CDR3 nucleotides are TGTGCCAGCAGCGTTCCGGGACTACCCGACCACTTT. V and J are TRBV28 and TRBJ1-6; the D gene is possibly TRBD1 (5 bases). Trimming left V 6 bases short and J 18 bases short, with 18 bases between. Germline V lookup: CDR1 MDHEN, CDR2 SYDVKM. The CDR3 is 12 amino acids. The full variable domain, rest sourced from reference TRBV28 and TRBJ1-6, is DVKVTQSSRYLVKRTGEKVFLECVQDMDHENMFWYRQDPGLGLRLIYFSYDVKMKEKGDIPEGYSVSREKKERFSLILESASTNQTSMYLCASSVPGLPDHFGNGTRLTVT.